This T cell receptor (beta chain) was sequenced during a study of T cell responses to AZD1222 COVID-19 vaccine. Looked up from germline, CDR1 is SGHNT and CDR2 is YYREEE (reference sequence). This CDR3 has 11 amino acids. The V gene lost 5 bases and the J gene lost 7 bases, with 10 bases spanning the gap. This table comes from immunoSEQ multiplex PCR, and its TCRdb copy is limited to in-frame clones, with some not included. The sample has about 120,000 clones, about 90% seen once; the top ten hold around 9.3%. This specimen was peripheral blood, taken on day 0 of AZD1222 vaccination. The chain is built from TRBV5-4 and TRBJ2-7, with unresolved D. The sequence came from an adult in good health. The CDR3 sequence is CASRDGKEQYF. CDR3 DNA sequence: TGTGCCAGCAGAGACGGAAAAGAGCAGTACTTC.